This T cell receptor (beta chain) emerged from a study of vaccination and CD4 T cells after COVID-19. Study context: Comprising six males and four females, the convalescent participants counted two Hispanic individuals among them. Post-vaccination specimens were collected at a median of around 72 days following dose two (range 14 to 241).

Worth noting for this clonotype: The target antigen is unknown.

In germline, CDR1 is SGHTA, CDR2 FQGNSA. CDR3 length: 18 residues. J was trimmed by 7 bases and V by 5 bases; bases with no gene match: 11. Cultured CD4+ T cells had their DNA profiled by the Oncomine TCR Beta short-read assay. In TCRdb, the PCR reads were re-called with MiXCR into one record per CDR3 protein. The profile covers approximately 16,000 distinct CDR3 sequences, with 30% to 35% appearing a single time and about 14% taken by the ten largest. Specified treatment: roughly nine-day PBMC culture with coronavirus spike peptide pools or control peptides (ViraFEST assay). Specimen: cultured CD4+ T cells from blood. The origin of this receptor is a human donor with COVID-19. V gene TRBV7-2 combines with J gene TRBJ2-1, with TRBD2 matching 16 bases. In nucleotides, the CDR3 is TGTGCCAGCAGCGCCAAAGGGACTAGCGGGGGGGCTCGAAATGAGCAGTTCTTC. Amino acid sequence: CASSAKGTSGGARNEQFF.